These T cell receptor beta chains were read from a single sample in a study of Ad26.COV2.S vaccination and SARS-CoV-2 variants. Measured with immunoSEQ multiplex PCR; TCRdb has only the in-frame clones, and not every one. The sample has fewer than 900,000 clones, approximately 88% seen once. This sample comprised peripheral blood, obtained in a trial of Ad26.COV2.S vaccine versus placebo. The receptor set was obtained from a person between 18 and 65 years old who received the Ad26.COV2.S COVID-19 vaccine or a placebo. The conserved cysteine and the conserved F or W are not part of the CDR3 here. A clone size is listed for some rows: how often the clone was seen (once, few, many), or a class if it is expanded.

abundance	v_gene	j_gene	CDR3aa
once	TRBV10-1	TRBJ2-3	ASSDRGTGDTQY
NA	TRBV7-9	TRBJ2-2	ASSSMVTGGRTGELF
NA	TRBV5-1	TRBJ2-5	ASSFTSKGQETQY
NA	TRBV5-1	TRBJ1-6	ASSPDRVKDNSPLH
NA	TRBV4-1	TRBJ1-4	ASSQEQTYSYEKLF
NA	TRBV4-3	TRBJ2-1	ASSPGGLAGKNEQF
NA	TRBV19	TRBJ2-7	ASSISSSYEQY
NA	TRBV6-1	TRBJ1-2	ASSEGWGRYGYGYT
NA	TRBV7-2	TRBJ1-6	ASSKEQGRGSPLH
NA	TRBV29-1	TRBJ2-1	SVELGRRDEQF
NA	TRBV18	TRBJ2-7	ASSPVPLYEQY
NA	TRBV12-3/TRBV12-4	TRBJ1-2	ASSSRATYGYT
NA	TRBV4-3	TRBJ2-1	ASSQDWSDQHNEQF
NA	TRBV6-5	TRBJ2-7	ASSSLGTSGTYEQY
NA	TRBV6-5	TRBJ2-7	ASSGLAREQY
few	TRBV11-2	TRBJ1-2	ASPDPGGRGYT
NA	TRBV3-1/TRBV3-2	TRBJ2-1	ASSQEDRGTYNEQF
NA	TRBV9	TRBJ2-2	ASSVAGGGATGELF
once	TRBV5-1	TRBJ1-4	ASSLEGGMYEKLF
NA	TRBV10-2	TRBJ2-1	ASGDGSPSYNEQF
NA	TRBV24-1	TRBJ2-5	ATSGPAETQY
once	TRBV2	TRBJ2-2	ASSRQGSNTGELF
NA	TRBV6-5	TRBJ2-7	ASSYGRGRSNEQY
NA	TRBV19	TRBJ1-4	ASTLARGEKLF
NA	TRBV19	TRBJ2-3	ASSIRLARSTDTQY
NA	TRBV11-2	TRBJ1-5	ASSFGAEQPQH
NA	TRBV23-1	TRBJ2-1	ASSHSNREGSYNEQF
NA	TRBV6-5	TRBJ1-1	ASSYADGGNTEAF
NA	TRBV6-5	TRBJ1-6	AGGQGLDSPLH